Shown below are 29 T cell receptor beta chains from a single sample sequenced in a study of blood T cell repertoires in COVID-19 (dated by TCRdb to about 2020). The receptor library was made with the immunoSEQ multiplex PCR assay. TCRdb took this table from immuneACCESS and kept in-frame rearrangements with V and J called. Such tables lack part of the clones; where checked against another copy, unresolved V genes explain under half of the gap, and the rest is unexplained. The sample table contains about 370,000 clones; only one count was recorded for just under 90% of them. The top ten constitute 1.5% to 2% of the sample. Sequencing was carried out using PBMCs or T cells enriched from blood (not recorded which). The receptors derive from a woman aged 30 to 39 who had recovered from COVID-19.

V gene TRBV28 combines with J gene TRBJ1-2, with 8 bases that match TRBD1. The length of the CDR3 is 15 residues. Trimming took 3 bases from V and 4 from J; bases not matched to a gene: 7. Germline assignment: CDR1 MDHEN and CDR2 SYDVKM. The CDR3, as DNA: TGTGCCAGCAGTTTTAGGGACAGGATCCTCTATGGCTACACCTTC. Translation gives CASSFRDRILYGYTF.

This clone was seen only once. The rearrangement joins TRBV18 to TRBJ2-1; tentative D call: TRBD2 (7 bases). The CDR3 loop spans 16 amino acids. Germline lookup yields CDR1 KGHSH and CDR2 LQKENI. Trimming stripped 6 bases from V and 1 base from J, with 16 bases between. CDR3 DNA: TGTGCCAGCTCGACAAGCGGGGACACTTCCTACAATGAGCAGTTCTTC. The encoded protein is CASSTSGDTSYNEQFF.

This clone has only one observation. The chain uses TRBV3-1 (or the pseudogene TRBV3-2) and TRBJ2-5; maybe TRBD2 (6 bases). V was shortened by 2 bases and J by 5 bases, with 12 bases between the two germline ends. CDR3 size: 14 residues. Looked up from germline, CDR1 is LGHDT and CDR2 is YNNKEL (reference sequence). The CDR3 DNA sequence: TGTGCCAGCAGCCAACAACTAGCATCCGAGACCCAGTACTTC. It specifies CASSQQLASETQYF.

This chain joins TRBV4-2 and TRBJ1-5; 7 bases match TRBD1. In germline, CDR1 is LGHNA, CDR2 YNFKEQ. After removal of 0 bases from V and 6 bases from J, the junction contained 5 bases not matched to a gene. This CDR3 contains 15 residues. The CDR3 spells CASSQDQGVFQPQHF. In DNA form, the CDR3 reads TGTGCCAGCAGCCAAGATCAGGGGGTATTTCAGCCCCAGCATTTT.

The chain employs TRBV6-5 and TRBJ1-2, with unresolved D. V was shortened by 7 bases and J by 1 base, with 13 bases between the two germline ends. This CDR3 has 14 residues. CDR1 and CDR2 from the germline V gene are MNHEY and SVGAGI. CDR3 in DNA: TGTGCCAGCACTCCCCCCCCGGGTAACTATGGCTACACCTTC. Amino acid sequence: CASTPPPGNYGYTF.

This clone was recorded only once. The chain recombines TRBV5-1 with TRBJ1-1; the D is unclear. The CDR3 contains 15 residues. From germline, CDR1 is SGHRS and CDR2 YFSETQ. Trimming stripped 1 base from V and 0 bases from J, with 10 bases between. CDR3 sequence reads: CASSLFGPMNTEAFF. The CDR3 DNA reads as TGCGCCAGCAGCTTGTTTGGCCCAATGAACACTGAAGCTTTCTTT.

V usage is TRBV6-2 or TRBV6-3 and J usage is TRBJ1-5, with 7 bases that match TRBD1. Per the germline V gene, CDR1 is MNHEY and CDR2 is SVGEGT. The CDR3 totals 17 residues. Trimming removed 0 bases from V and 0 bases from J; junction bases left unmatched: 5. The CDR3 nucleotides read TGTGCCAGCAGTTACTCCGACAGGGCGTATAGCAATCAGCCCCAGCATTTT. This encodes CASSYSDRAYSNQPQHF.

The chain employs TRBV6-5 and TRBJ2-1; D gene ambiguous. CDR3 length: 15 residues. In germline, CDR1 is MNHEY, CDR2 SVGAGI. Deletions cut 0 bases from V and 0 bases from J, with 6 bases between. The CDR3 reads CASSYSSSSYNEQFF. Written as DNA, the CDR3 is TGTGCCAGCAGTTACTCGAGTAGCTCCTACAATGAGCAGTTCTTC.

The CDR3 sequence: CASSDQEHTDTQYF. CDR3 in DNA: TGCGCCAGCAGTGATCAAGAACACACAGATACGCAGTATTTT. The gene calls are TRBV10-2 and TRBJ2-3; D is unresolved. Germline V CDR1 and CDR2: WSHSY, SAAADI. V was trimmed by 3 bases and J by 2 bases, leaving 9 bases between them. The length of the CDR3 is 14 residues.

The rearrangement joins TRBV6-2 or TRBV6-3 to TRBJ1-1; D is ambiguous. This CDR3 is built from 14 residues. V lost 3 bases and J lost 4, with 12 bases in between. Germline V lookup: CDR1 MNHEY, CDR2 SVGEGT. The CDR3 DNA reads TGTGCCAGCAGTTATTGGCCCGGAGGCACTGAAGCTTTCTTT. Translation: CASSYWPGGTEAFF.

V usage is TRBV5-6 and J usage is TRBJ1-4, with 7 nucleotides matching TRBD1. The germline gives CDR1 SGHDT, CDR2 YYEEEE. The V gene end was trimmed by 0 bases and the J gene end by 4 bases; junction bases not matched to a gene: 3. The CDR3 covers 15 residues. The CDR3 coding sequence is TGTGCCAGCAGCTTGGAGGGACAGTTTAATGAAAAACTGTTTTTT. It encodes CASSLEGQFNEKLFF.

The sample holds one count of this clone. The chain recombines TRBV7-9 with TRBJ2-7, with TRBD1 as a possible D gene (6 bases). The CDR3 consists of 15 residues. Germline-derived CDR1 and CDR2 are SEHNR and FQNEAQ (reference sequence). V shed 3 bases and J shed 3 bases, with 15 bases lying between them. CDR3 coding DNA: TGTGCCAGCAGCTTCGGGCAGGGGAGACACTACGAGCAGTACTTC. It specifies CASSFGQGRHYEQYF.

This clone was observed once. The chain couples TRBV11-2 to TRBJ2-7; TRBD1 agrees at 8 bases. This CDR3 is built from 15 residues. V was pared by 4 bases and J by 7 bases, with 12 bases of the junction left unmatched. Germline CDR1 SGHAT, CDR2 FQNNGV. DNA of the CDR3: TGTGCCAGCAGCTCAAGACAGGGGACCTTTTGGGAGCAGTACTTC. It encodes CASSSRQGTFWEQYF.

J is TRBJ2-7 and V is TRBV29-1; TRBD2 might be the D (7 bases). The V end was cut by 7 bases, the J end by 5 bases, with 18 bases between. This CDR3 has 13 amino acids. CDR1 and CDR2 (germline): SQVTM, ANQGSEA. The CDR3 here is CSARGGGDHEQYF. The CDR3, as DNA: TGCAGCGCCCGTGGAGGGGGGGACCACGAGCAGTACTTC.

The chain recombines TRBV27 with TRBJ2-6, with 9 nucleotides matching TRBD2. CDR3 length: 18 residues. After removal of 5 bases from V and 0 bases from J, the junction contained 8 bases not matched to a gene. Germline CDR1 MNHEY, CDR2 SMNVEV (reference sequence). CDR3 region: CASSPLAGTSSGANVLTF. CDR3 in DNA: TGTGCCAGCAGTCCTCTAGCGGGAACCAGCTCTGGGGCCAACGTCCTGACTTTC.

The CDR3 DNA reads TGTGCCTGGAGTGTAGGGCAGGGGATGAACACTGAAGCTTTCTTT. The encoded protein is CAWSVGQGMNTEAFF. The chain recombines TRBV30 with TRBJ1-1, with TRBD1 as a possible D gene (6 bases). Germline CDR1 reads GTSNPN; CDR2 reads SVGIG (reference sequence). The CDR3 extends over 15 amino acids. The ends were cut back, 0 bases at V and 0 bases at J, with 11 bases in the middle.

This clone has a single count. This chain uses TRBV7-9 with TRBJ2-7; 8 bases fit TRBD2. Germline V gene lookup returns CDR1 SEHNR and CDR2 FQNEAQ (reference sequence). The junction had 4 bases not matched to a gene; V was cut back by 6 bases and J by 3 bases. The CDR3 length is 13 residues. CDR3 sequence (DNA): TGTGCCAGCAGAGCCGGGACTAGCTACGAGCAGTACTTC. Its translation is CASRAGTSYEQYF.

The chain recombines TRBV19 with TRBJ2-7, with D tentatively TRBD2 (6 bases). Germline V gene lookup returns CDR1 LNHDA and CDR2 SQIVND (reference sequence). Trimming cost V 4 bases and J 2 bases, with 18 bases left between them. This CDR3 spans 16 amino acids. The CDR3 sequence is CASSTSSGGRTYEQYF. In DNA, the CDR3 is TGTGCCAGTAGTACTAGCTCCGGGGGACGGACCTACGAGCAGTACTTC.

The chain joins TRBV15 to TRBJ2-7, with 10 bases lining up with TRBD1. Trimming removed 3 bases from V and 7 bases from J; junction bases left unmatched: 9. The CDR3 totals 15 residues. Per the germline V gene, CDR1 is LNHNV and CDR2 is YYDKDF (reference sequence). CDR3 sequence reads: CATSRGGQGTKEQYF. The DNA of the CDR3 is TGTGCCACCAGCAGGGGGGGACAGGGGACGAAGGAGCAGTACTTC.

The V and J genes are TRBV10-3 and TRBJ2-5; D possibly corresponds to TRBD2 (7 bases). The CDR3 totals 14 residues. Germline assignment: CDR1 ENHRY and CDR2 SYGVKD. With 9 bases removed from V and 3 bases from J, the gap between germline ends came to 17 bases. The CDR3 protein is CAISFGGREETQYF. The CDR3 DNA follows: TGTGCCATAAGTTTCGGGGGGCGGGAAGAGACCCAGTACTTC.

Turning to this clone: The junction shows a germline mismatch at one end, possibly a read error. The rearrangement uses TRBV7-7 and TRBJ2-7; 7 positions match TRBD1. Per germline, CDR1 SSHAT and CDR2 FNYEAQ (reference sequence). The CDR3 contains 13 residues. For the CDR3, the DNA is TGTGCTAGCAGCCAGGGGGACTCCTACGAGCAGTACTTC. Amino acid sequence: CASSQGDSYEQYF.

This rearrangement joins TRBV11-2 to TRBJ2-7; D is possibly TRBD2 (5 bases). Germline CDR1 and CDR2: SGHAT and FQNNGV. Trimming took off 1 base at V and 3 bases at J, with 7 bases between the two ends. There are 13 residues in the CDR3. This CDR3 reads CASSLVGVYEQYF. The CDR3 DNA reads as TGTGCCAGCAGCTTAGTCGGGGTCTACGAGCAGTACTTC.

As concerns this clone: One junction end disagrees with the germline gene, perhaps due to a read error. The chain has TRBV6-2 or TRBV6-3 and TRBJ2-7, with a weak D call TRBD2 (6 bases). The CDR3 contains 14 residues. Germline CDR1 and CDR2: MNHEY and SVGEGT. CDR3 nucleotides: TGTGCCACCAGTAGTCCGGGACTCCCCTACGAGCAGTACTTC. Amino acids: CATSSPGLPYEQYF.

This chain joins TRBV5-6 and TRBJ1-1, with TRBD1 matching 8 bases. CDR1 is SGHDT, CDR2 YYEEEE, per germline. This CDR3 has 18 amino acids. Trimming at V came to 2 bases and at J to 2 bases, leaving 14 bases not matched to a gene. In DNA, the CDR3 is TGTGCCAGCAGCTTTCGTCGGACAGGGAGTGTTGGAAACACTGAAGCTTTCTTT. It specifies CASSFRRTGSVGNTEAFF.

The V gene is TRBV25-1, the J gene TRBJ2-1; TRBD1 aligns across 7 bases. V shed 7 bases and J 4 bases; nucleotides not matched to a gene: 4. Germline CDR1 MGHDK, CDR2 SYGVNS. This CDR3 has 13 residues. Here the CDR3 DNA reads TGTGCCAGCACGGGACAGCGATACAATGAGCAGTTCTTC. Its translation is CASTGQRYNEQFF.

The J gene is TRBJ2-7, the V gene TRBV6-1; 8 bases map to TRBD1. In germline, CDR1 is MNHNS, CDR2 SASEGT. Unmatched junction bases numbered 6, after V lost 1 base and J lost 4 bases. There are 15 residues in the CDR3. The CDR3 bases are TGTGCCAGCAGTGAAGACATGAGGGACAGGTACGAGCAGTACTTC. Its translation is CASSEDMRDRYEQYF.

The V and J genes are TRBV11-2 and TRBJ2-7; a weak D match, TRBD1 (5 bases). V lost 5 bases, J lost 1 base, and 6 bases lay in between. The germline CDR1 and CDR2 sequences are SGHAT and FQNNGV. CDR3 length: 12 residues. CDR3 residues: CASSQGSYEQYF. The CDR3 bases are TGTGCCAGCAGCCAGGGTTCCTACGAGCAGTACTTC. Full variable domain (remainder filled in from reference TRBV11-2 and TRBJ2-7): EAGVAQSPRYKIIEKRQSVAFWCNPISGHATLYWYQQILGQGPKLLIQFQNNGVVDDSQLPKDRFSAERLKGVDSTLKIQPAKLEDSAVYLCASSQGSYEQYFGPGTRLTVT.

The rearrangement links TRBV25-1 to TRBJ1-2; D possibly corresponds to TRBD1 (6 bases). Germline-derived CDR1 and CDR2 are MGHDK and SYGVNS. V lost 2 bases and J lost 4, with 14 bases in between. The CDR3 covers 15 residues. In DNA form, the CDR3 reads TGTGCCAGCAGTGAAGTTGGTGGACAGTCCTATGGCTACACCTTC. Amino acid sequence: CASSEVGGQSYGYTF.

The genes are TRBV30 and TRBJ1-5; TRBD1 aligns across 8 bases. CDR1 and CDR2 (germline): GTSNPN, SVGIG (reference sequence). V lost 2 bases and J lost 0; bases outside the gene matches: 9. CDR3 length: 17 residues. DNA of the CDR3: TGTGCCTGGAGTCTCGGACAGGGCGGGTATAGCAATCAGCCCCAGCATTTT. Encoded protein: CAWSLGQGGYSNQPQHF.